The sample holds a few counts of the clone carrying this TCR beta chain. As handled by the study authors: Scientists estimated how many nucleated cells there were by amplifying reference gene primers. Libraries were prepared by immunoSEQ multiplex PCR; TCRdb keeps only in-frame clonotypes and omits some of them. Clone size and V and J calls were adopted from that table, with D and trimming inferred from the DNA. The table lists 410,000 or so clones, over 75% of them singletons. This entry belongs to a study of blood T cell repertoires in COVID-19. The overall study: Material from acute and convalescent COVID-19 was sourced from the United States, Italy and Spain. T cells, B-cell-depleted T cells, or PBMCs provided the cDNA or gDNA that served as material.

Per the germline V gene, CDR1 is MDHEN and CDR2 is SYDVKM. Trimming at V came to 7 bases and at J to 2 bases, leaving 4 bases not matched to a gene. The CDR3 covers 14 residues. Material: peripheral blood. The source of this sequence is a woman in her forties with COVID-19, enrolled during active disease. The rearrangement links TRBV28 to TRBJ2-2; 7 bases align to TRBD1. The CDR3: CASKGTDNTGELFF. In nucleotides, the CDR3 is TGTGCCAGCAAAGGGACAGACAACACCGGGGAGCTGTTTTTT.